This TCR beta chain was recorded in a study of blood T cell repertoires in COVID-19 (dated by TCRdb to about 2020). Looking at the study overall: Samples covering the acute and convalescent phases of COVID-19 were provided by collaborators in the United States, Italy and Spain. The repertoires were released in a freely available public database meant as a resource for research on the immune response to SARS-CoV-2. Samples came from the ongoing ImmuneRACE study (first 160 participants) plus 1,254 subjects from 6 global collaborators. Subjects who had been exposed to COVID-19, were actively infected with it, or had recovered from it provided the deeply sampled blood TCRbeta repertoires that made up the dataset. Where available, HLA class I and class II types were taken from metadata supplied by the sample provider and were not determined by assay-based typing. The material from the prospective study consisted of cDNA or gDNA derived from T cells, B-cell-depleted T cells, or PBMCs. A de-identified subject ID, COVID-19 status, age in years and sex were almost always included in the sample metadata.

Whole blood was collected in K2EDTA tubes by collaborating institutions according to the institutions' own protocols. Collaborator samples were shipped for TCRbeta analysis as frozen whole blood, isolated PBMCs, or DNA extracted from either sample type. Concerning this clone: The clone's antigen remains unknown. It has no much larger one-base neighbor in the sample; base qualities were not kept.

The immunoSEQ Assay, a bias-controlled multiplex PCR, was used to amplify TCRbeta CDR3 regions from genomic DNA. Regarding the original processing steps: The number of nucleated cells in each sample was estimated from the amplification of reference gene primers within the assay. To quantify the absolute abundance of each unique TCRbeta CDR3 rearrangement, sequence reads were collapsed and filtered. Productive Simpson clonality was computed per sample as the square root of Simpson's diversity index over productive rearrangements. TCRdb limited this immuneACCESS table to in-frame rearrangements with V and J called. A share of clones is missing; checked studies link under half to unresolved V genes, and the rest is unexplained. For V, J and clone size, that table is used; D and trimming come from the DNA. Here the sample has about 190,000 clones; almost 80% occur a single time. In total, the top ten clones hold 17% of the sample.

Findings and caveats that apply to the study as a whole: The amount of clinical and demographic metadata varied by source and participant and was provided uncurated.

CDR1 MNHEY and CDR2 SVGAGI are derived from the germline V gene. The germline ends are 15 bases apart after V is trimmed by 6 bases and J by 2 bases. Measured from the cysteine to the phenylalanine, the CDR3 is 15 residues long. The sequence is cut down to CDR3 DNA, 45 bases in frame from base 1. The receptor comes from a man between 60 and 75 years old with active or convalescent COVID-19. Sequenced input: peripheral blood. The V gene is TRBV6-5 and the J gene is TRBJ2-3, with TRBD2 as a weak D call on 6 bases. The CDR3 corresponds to CASRGGFYITDTQYF. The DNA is TGTGCCAGCAGGGGAGGATTCTATATCACAGATACGCAGTATTTT.